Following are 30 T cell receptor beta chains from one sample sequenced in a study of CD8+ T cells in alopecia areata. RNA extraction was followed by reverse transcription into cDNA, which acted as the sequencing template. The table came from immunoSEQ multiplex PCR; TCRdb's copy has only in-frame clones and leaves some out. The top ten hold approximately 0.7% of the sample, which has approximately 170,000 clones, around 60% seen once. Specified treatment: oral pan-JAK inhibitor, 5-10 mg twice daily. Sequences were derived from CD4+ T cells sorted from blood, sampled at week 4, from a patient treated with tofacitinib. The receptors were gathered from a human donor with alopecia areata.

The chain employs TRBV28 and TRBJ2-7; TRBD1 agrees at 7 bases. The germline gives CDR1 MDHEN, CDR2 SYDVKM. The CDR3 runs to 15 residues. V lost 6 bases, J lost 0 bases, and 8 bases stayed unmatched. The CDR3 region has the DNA TGTGCCAGCAGCCCAAGGGGGCAGGGCTCCTACGAGCAGTACTTC. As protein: CASSPRGQGSYEQYF.

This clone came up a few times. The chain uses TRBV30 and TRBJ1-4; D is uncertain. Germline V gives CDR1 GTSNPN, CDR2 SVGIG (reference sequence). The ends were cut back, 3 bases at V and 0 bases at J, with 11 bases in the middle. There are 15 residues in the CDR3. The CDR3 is CAWRIGQATNEKLFF. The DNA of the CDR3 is TGTGCCTGGAGAATCGGGCAGGCAACTAATGAAAAACTGTTTTTT. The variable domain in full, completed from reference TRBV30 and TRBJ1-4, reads SQTIHQWPATLVQPVGSPLSLECTVEGTSNPNLYWYRQAAGRGLQLLFYSVGIGQISSEVPQNLSASRPQDRQFILSSKKLLLSDSGFYLCAWRIGQATNEKLFFGSGTQLSVL.

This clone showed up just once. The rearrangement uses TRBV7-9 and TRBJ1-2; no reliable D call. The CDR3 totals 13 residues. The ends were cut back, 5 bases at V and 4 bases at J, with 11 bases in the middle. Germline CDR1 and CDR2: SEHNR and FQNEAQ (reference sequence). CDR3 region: CASSPTSFYGYTF. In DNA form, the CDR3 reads TGTGCCAGCAGCCCCACTAGCTTCTATGGCTACACCTTC.

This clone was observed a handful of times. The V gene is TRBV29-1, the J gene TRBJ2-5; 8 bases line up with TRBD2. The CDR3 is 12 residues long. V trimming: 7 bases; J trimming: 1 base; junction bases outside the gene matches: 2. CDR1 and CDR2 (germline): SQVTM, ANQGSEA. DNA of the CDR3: TGCAGCGGGGGACTAGGCCAAGAGACCCAGTACTTC. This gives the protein CSGGLGQETQYF. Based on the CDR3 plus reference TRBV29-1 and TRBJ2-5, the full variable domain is SAVISQKPSRDICQRGTSLTIQCQVDSQVTMMFWYRQQPGQSLTLIATANQGSEATYESGFVIDKFPISRPNLTFSTLTVSNMSPEDSSIYLCSGGLGQETQYFGPGTRLLVL.

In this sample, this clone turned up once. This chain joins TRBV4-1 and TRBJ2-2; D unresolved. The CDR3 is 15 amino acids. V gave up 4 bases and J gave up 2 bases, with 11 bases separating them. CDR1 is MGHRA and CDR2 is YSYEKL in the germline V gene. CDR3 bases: TGCGCCAGCAGCCCCCAGCCCCTTAACACCGGGGAGCTGTTTTTT. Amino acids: CASSPQPLNTGELFF.

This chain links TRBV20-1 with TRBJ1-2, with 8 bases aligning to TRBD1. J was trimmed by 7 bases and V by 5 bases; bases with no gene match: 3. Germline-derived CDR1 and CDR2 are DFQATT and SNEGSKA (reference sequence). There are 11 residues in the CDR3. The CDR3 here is CSAGQGAGYTF. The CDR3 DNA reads TGCAGTGCTGGACAGGGAGCTGGCTACACCTTC.

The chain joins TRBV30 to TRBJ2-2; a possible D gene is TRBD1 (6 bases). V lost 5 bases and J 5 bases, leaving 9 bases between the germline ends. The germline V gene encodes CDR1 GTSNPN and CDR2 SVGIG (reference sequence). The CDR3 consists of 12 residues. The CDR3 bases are TGTGCCTGGGGACAGCGAACCGGGGAGCTGTTTTTT. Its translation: CAWGQRTGELFF.

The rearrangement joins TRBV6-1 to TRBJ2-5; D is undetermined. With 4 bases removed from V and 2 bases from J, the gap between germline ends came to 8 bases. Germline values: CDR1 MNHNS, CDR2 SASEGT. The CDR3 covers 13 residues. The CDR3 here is CASSAVFQETQYF. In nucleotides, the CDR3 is TGTGCCAGCAGTGCCGTGTTTCAAGAGACCCAGTACTTC.

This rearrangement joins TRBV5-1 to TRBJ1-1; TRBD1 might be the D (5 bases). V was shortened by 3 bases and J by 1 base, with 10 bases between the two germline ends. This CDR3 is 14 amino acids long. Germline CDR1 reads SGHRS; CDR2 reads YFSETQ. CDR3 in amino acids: CASSSRQTNTEAFF. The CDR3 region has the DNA TGCGCCAGCAGCTCAAGACAGACGAACACTGAAGCTTTCTTT.

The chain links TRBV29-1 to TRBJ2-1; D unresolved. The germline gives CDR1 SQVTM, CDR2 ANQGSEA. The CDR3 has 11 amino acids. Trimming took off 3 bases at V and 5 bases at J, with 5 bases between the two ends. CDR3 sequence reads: CSVENDNEQFF. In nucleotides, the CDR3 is TGCAGCGTTGAGAACGACAATGAGCAGTTCTTC.

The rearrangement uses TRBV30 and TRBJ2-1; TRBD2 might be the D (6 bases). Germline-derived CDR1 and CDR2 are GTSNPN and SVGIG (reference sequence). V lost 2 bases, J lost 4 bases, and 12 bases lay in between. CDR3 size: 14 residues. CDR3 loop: CAWSPLAIYNEQFF. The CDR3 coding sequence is TGTGCCTGGAGTCCGCTAGCGATTTACAATGAGCAGTTCTTC.

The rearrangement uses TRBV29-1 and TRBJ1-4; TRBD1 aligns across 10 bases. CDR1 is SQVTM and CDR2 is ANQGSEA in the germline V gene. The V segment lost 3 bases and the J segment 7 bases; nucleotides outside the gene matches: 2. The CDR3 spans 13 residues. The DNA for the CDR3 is TGCAGCGTTGAGACAGGGGGCAGTGAAAAACTGTTTTTT. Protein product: CSVETGGSEKLFF.

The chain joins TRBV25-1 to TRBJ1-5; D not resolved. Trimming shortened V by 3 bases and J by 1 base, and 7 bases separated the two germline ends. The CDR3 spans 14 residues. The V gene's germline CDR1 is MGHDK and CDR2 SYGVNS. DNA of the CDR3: TGTGCCAGCAGTGAGGCCGGGAGCAATCAGCCCCAGCATTTT. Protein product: CASSEAGSNQPQHF.

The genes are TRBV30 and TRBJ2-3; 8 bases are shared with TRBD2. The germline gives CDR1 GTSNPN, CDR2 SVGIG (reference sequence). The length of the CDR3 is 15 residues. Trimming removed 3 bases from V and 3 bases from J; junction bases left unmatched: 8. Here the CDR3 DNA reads TGTGCCTGGAGCCGTGGGTCTAGCGGGACAGATACGCAGTATTTT. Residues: CAWSRGSSGTDTQYF.

The CDR3 loop reads CASSQNRDSEQYF. For the CDR3, the DNA is TGCGCCAGCAGCCAGAACAGGGATTCCGAGCAGTACTTC. The chain employs TRBV4-1 and TRBJ2-7; D might be TRBD1 (6 bases). This CDR3 has 13 amino acids. CDR1 is MGHRA, CDR2 YSYEKL, per germline. The V end lost 3 bases, the J end lost 6 bases, and 12 bases lay between the germline ends.

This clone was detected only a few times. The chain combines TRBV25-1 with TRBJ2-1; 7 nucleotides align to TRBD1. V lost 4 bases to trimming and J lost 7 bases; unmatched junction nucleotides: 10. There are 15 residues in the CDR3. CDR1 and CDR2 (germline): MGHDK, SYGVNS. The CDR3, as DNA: TGTGCCAGCAGTGGATTACAGGGGATTGGGAATGAGCAGTTCTTC. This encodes CASSGLQGIGNEQFF.

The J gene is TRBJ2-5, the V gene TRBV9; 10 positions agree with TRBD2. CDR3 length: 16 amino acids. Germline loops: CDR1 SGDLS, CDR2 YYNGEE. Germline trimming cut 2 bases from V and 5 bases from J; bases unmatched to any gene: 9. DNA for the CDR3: TGTGCCAGCAGCGTCTCCCAAGGGGGACTAGCGGAGACCCAGTACTTC. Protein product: CASSVSQGGLAETQYF.

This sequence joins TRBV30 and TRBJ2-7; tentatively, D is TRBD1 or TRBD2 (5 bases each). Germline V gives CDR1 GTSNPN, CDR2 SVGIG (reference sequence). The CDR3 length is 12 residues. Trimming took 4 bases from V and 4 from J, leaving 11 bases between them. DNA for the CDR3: TGTGCCTGGAAGGGGAGTTGGTACGAGCAGTACTTC. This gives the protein CAWKGSWYEQYF.

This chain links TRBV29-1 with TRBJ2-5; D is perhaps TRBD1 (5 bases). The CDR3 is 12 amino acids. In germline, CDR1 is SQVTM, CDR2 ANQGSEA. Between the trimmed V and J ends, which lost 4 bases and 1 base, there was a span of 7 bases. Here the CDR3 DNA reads TGCAGCGTTGCTGACAGCCAAGAGACCCAGTACTTC. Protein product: CSVADSQETQYF.

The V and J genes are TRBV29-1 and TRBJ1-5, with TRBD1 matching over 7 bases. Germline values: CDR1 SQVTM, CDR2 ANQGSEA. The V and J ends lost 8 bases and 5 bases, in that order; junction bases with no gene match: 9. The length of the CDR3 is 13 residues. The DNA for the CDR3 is TGCAGCTTTGCAAGGGGGCGAGATCAGCCCCAGCATTTT. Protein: CSFARGRDQPQHF.

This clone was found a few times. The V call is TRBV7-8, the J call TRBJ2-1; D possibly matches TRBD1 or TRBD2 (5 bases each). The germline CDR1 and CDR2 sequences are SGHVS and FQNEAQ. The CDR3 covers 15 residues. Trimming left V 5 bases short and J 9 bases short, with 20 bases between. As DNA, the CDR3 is TGTGCCAGCAGCAACTCGGGGCTAGCCGGCAGTGAGCAGTTCTTC. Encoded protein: CASSNSGLAGSEQFF.

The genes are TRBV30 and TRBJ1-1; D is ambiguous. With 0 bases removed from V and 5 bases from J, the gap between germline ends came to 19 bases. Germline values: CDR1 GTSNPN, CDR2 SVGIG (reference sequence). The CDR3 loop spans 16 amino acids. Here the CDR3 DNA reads TGTGCCTGGAGTGTAATCCGTCCGCGCCCCGGGACTGAAGCTTTCTTT. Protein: CAWSVIRPRPGTEAFF.

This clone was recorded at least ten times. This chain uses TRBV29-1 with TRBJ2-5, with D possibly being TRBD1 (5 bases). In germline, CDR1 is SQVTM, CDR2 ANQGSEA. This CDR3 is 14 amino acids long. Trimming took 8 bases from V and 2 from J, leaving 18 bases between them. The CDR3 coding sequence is TGCAGCTACATGGGGCAGCAACAACAAGAGACCCAGTACTTC. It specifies CSYMGQQQQETQYF.

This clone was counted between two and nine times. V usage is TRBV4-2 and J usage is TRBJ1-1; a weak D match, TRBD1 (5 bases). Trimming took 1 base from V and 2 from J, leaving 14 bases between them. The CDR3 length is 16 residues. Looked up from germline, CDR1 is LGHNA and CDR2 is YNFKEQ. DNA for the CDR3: TGTGCCAGCAGCCAAGCCCCAAGAGGGGCCAACACTGAAGCTTTCTTT. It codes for CASSQAPRGANTEAFF.

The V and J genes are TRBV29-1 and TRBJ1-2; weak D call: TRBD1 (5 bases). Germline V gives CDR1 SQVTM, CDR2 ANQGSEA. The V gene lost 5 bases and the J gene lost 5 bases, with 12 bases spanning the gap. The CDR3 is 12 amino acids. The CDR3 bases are TGCAGCGTTTCTCCCGGGACGTATGGCTACACCTTC. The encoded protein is CSVSPGTYGYTF.

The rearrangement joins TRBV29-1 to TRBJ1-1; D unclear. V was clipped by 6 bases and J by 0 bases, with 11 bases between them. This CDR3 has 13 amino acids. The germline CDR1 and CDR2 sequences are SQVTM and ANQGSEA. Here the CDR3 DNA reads TGCAGCGTCCTCAGTGGAATGAACACTGAAGCTTTCTTT. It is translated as CSVLSGMNTEAFF.

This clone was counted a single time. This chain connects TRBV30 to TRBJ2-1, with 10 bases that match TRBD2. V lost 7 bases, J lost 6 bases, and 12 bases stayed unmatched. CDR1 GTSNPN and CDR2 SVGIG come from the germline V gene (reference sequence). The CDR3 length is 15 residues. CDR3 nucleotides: TGTGCCTCGGAGGCCAAGAGCGGGAGGGTCAATGAGCAGTTCTTC. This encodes CASEAKSGRVNEQFF.

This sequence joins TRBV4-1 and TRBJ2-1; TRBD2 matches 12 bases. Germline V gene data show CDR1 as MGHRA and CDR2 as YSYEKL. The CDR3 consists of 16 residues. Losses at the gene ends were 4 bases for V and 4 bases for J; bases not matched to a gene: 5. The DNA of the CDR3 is TGCGCCAGCAGCCCAAGACTAGCGGGGGTATACAATGAGCAGTTCTTC. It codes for CASSPRLAGVYNEQFF.

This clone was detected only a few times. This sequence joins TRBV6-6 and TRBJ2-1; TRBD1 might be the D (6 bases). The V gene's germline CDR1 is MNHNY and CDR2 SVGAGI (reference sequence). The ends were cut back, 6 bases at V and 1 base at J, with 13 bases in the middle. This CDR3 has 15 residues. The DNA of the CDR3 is TGTGCCAGCAGGGCTGCAGGGGCATCCTACAATGAGCAGTTCTTC. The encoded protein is CASRAAGASYNEQFF.

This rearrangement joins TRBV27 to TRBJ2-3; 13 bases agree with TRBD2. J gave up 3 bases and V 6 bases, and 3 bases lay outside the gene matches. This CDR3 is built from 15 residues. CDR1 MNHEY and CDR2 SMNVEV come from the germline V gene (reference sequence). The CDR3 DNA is TGTGCCAGCAGCCGACTAGCGGGAGGAACAGATACGCAGTATTTT. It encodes CASSRLAGGTDTQYF.